The sequence of this T cell receptor (beta chain) was determined in a study of T cells expressing NK-cell markers. Study as a whole: Repertoires of TCR beta were obtained from T cells sorted as CD3+CD56+NKG2C+, CD3+CD56+NKG2C- and CD3+CD56-NKG2C+. The sequencing cohort of eight donors included seven HCMV-seropositive individuals and one seronegative individual.

TCRdb reprocessed the 5' RACE reads; each CDR3 protein has one entry and no DNA is given. The clone table shows a few hundred thousand distinct CDR3 sequences, with the ten largest holding 3.5% to 4.5%. The germline gives CDR1 SGHDN, CDR2 FVKESK. The CDR3 runs to 15 residues. As regards this clonotype: Antigen unknown.

Overall study results and limits: The CD3+CD56-NKG2C+ fraction was also led by these clonotypes in several donors.

V usage is TRBV14 and J usage is TRBJ2-5; the D call of TRBD1 rests on TCRdb alone, since no DNA is present to check it. This sequence was found in a man between 18 and 35 years old in good health. Sample: blood T cells: a sorted CD56 or NKG2C T cell subset, CD4+ or CD8+ T cells, or bulk PBMC T cells (not recorded which). CDR3 region: CASSQVLGVAETQYF.